The 29 T cell receptor beta chains below come from one sample, sequenced in a study of T-cell reconstitution after alpha-beta-depleted transplantation in children. Preparation of the TCRbeta library used unique molecular identifiers. TCRdb re-called the PCR reads with MiXCR, one entry per CDR3 protein. There are 25,000 to 35,000 distinct CDR3 sequences in the sample; under 7.5% occur only once, and around 25% lies in the top ten. Findings of the study overall: Expanded graft clones numbering several hundred reportedly gave rise to alpha-beta T cells about two months after transplant.

The antigens these receptors bind are not known. This sample comprised peripheral blood, obtained 60 days after TCRalphabeta/CD19-depleted stem cell transplant. These receptors all stem from a child younger than two who had a stem cell transplant for acute myeloid leukemia, so the T cells may come from the graft donor.

This clonotype showed up many times. This chain joins TRBV7-6 and TRBJ2-3; 8 nucleotides line up with TRBD2. The V gene's germline CDR1 is SGHVS and CDR2 FNYEAQ. The CDR3 sequence is 15 residues long. V lost 1 base and J lost 3; bases outside the gene matches: 3. CDR3 sequence: CASSLERGGTDTQYF. The CDR3 DNA reads as TGTGCCAGCAGCTTAGAACGGGGGGGTACAGATACGCAGTATTTT.

This clonotype was detected many times. V gene TRBV29-1 combines with J gene TRBJ1-3; no clear D. CDR3 length equals 12 residues. V was cut by 5 bases and J by 1 base, with 6 bases left in between. Germline CDR1 and CDR2: SQVTM and ANQGSEA. In DNA, the CDR3 is TGCAGCGTTCCGGCGTCTGGAAACACCATATATTTT. Its translation is CSVPASGNTIYF.

This clonotype was counted ten times or more. V gene TRBV28 combines with J gene TRBJ2-1; D not certain. In germline, CDR1 is MDHEN, CDR2 SYDVKM. This CDR3 spans 15 amino acids. V lost 7 bases, J lost 4 bases, and 17 bases lay in between. The CDR3 coding sequence is TGTGCCAGCATAGGTCCCCCTCCCCTTTACAATGAGCAGTTCTTC. Its translation: CASIGPPPLYNEQFF.

This clonotype was seen at least ten times. This chain joins TRBV7-2 and TRBJ2-7; 12 bases agree with TRBD2. Per germline, CDR1 SGHTA and CDR2 FQGNSA. This CDR3 region has 16 residues. After removal of 1 base from V and 3 bases from J, the junction contained 4 bases not matched to a gene. The DNA for the CDR3 is TGTGCCAGCAGCTTAGAGCTAGCGGGAGGGGGCTACGAGCAGTACTTC. It codes for CASSLELAGGGYEQYF.

This clonotype was recorded many times. The rearrangement joins TRBV19 to TRBJ2-5; the D is unclear. In germline, CDR1 is LNHDA, CDR2 SQIVND (reference sequence). The CDR3 contains 14 residues. The germline V and J ends were trimmed by 5 bases and 5 bases, with 15 bases remaining between them. The DNA for the CDR3 is TGTGCCAGTAGTGTTCTCGAGAGGCTGGAGACCCAGTACTTC. It codes for CASSVLERLETQYF.

This clonotype is classed as medium-sized. The chain couples TRBV4-3 to TRBJ1-6; unclear D gene. Germline loops: CDR1 LGHNA, CDR2 YSLEER. The V and J ends lost 0 bases and 9 bases respectively, with 12 bases between them. This CDR3 region has 15 residues. CDR3 protein: CASSQEDLMGSPLHF. CDR3 coding DNA: TGCGCCAGCAGCCAAGAAGACTTAATGGGTTCACCCCTCCACTTT.

This clonotype appeared many times. The gene calls are TRBV12-3 or TRBV12-4 and TRBJ2-2; 8 nucleotides line up with TRBD1. The V gene end was trimmed by 4 bases and the J gene end by 1 base; junction bases not matched to a gene: 5. This CDR3 region has 16 residues. Here the CDR3 reads CASSYPTGVNTGELFF. The CDR3 nucleotides read TGTGCCAGCAGTTACCCGACAGGGGTGAACACCGGGGAGCTGTTTTTT.

Ten or more counts support this clonotype. The rearrangement links TRBV11-2 to TRBJ2-3, with 10 bases lining up with TRBD2. V was clipped by 0 bases and J by 4 bases; unmatched bases: 4. This CDR3 has 16 residues. The germline V gene has CDR1 SGHAT and CDR2 FQNNGV. CDR3 nucleotide sequence: TGTGCCAGCAGCTTAGAAGCGGGGGGGCCGGCAGATACGCAGTATTTT. It codes for CASSLEAGGPADTQYF. Full variable domain (missing parts from reference TRBV11-2 and TRBJ2-3): EAGVAQSPRYKIIEKRQSVAFWCNPISGHATLYWYQQILGQGPKLLIQFQNNGVVDDSQLPKDRFSAERLKGVDSTLKIQPAKLEDSAVYLCASSLEAGGPADTQYFGPGTRLTVL.

The sample holds many counts of this clonotype. CDR3 sequence: CASRLRTGSGVTEAFF. CDR3 sequence (DNA): TGTGCCAGCAGGCTCCGGACAGGGTCCGGTGTCACTGAAGCTTTCTTT. V is TRBV6-5 and J is TRBJ1-1; TRBD1 matches at 8 bases. There are 16 residues in the CDR3. V was pared by 6 bases and J by 4 bases, with 13 bases of the junction left unmatched. Germline CDR1 MNHEY, CDR2 SVGAGI.

For the CDR3, the DNA is TGTGCCAGCAGCTCTTTTGACGGTAGCAATCAGCCCCAGCATTTT. Translation gives CASSSFDGSNQPQHF. This rearrangement joins TRBV7-2 to TRBJ1-5, with D hard to call. Germline CDR1 reads SGHTA; CDR2 reads FQGNSA. V was shortened by 4 bases and J by 0 bases, with 10 bases between the two germline ends. This CDR3 has 15 amino acids.

This clonotype has a count of ten or more. The chain recombines TRBV28 with TRBJ1-2; D unresolved. With 2 bases removed from V and 7 bases from J, the gap between germline ends came to 5 bases. CDR3 length equals 11 residues. The germline gives CDR1 MDHEN, CDR2 SYDVKM. The CDR3 bases are TGTGCCAGCAGTTTAAAGTTTGGCTACACCTTC. This gives the protein CASSLKFGYTF.

The rearrangement joins TRBV19 to TRBJ1-1, with D uncertain. The CDR3 is made up of 13 amino acids. V was shortened by 9 bases and J by 0 bases, with 11 bases between the two germline ends. CDR1 LNHDA and CDR2 SQIVND come from the germline V gene (reference sequence). CDR3 DNA sequence: TGTGCCAGGGAAGGCTTCATGAACACTGAAGCTTTCTTT. It translates to CAREGFMNTEAFF.

This clonotype has a count of ten or more. This chain uses TRBV11-2 with TRBJ2-7; D is undetermined. Trimming pared 5 bases from V and 2 bases from J, leaving 10 bases between. This CDR3 comprises 13 residues. Germline V CDR1 and CDR2: SGHAT, FQNNGV. CDR3 loop: CASSPRAAYEQYF. CDR3 nucleotide sequence: TGTGCCAGCAGCCCCCGGGCAGCCTACGAGCAGTACTTC.

This clonotype was found many times. This chain connects TRBV7-9 to TRBJ1-1; D is unresolved. The CDR3 has 16 residues. Germline-derived CDR1 and CDR2 are SEHNR and FQNEAQ (reference sequence). Deletions cut 3 bases from V and 10 bases from J, with 24 bases between. CDR3 in DNA: TGTGCCAGCAGCTTCCTAACCGACATAGCCTCTTCGGGAGCTTTCTTT. It yields the protein CASSFLTDIASSGAFF.

In this sample, this clonotype turned up many times. V usage is TRBV7-2 and J usage is TRBJ1-1; 10 positions agree with TRBD1. The CDR3 is 18 residues long. Germline trimming cut 0 bases from V and 4 bases from J; bases unmatched to any gene: 11. Germline V gene data show CDR1 as SGHTA and CDR2 as FQGNSA. The CDR3, as DNA: TGTGCCAGCAGCTTAGCTGCGACAGGGGGCGGACCCGGCACTGAAGCTTTCTTT. The encoded protein is CASSLAATGGGPGTEAFF.

In this sample, this clonotype turned up many times. This chain links TRBV7-6 with TRBJ2-7; D gene unclear. CDR1 SGHVS and CDR2 FNYEAQ come from the germline V gene. The CDR3 spans 16 residues. V shed 1 base and J shed 1 base, with 14 bases lying between them. CDR3 region: CASSLEFGARSYEQYF. The CDR3 nucleotides read TGTGCCAGCAGCTTAGAGTTTGGAGCACGTTCCTACGAGCAGTACTTC.

This clonotype was picked up many times. V and J are TRBV6-1 and TRBJ2-1; D is uncertain. Germline V gene data show CDR1 as MNHNS and CDR2 as SASEGT. The CDR3 is made up of 11 amino acids. Trimming took 6 bases from V and 4 from J, leaving 4 bases between them. The CDR3 region is CASRAYNEQFF. The CDR3 region has the DNA TGTGCCAGCAGAGCTTACAATGAGCAGTTCTTC.

There are many counts of this clonotype. CDR3 nucleotide sequence: TGTGCCAGCAGTCCGACAGGGGAGGGGTACAATGAGCAGTTCTTC. It translates to CASSPTGEGYNEQFF. This rearrangement joins TRBV7-2 to TRBJ2-1; D may be TRBD1 (8 bases). Germline CDR1 and CDR2: SGHTA and FQGNSA. The CDR3 extends over 15 amino acids. V lost 6 bases and J 4 bases, leaving 16 bases between the germline ends.

This clonotype has a count of ten or more. This sequence joins TRBV6-5 and TRBJ2-5; a weak D match, TRBD2 (5 bases). This CDR3 has 16 amino acids. Germline-derived CDR1 and CDR2 are MNHEY and SVGAGI. With 0 bases removed from V and 2 bases from J, the gap between germline ends came to 13 bases. In nucleotides, the CDR3 is TGTGCCAGCAGTTACTCGGGCGGGTCTCTTCAAGAGACCCAGTACTTC. It specifies CASSYSGGSLQETQYF.

In its sample, this clonotype was seen many times. The chain employs TRBV5-1 and TRBJ2-2; D ambiguous. The CDR3 covers 16 residues. The germline CDR1 and CDR2 sequences are SGHRS and YFSETQ. V was pared by 3 bases and J by 0 bases, with 12 bases between. The CDR3 here is CASSSPIGSNTGELFF. The CDR3 DNA sequence: TGCGCCAGCAGCTCCCCAATCGGTTCGAACACCGGGGAGCTGTTTTTT.

This clonotype came up many times. The V and J genes are TRBV6-2 or TRBV6-3 and TRBJ1-5; the D is unclear. CDR1 and CDR2 (germline): MNHEY, SVGEGT. V lost 7 bases and J 2 bases, leaving 9 bases between the germline ends. This CDR3 has 13 residues. The CDR3 region has the DNA TGTGCCAGCATGGGAGGACGCAATCAGCCCCAGCATTTT. This gives the protein CASMGGRNQPQHF.

This clonotype was observed at least ten times. The chain recombines TRBV9 with TRBJ2-2; D is perhaps TRBD1 or TRBD2 (5 bases each). This CDR3 is built from 14 residues. Trimming pared 3 bases from V and 3 bases from J, leaving 9 bases between. Germline-derived CDR1 and CDR2 are SGDLS and YYNGEE. CDR3 sequence (DNA): TGTGCCAGCAGCGCGGGACCGTACACCGGGGAGCTGTTTTTT. Its protein is CASSAGPYTGELFF.

Many counts were recorded for this clonotype. The J gene is TRBJ2-1, the V gene TRBV5-1, with D possibly matching TRBD1 (5 bases). From germline, CDR1 is SGHRS and CDR2 YFSETQ. V lost 1 base and J 3 bases, leaving 17 bases between the germline ends. The CDR3 length is 17 residues. CDR3 sequence: CASSLTGSLILYNEQFF. DNA for the CDR3: TGCGCCAGCAGCTTGACAGGTTCCCTCATCCTCTACAATGAGCAGTTCTTC.

This clonotype has ten or more counts. The rearrangement joins TRBV24-1 to TRBJ2-7; 8 bases are a match to TRBD1. Germline lookup yields CDR1 KGHDR and CDR2 SFDVKD. The V segment lost 3 bases and the J segment 3 bases; nucleotides outside the gene matches: 6. The CDR3 loop spans 15 amino acids. The CDR3 region has the DNA TGTGCCACCAGTGATCCCGGGACAGGCTACTACGAGCAGTACTTC. This translates into CATSDPGTGYYEQYF.

Ten or more counts support this clonotype. V gene TRBV9 combines with J gene TRBJ2-3, with D uncertain. Germline assignment: CDR1 SGDLS and CDR2 YYNGEE. The CDR3 is 12 residues long. Trimming shortened V by 7 bases and J by 1 base, and 7 bases separated the two germline ends. The CDR3 coding sequence is TGTGCCAGCTCGGTAGGCACAGATACGCAGTATTTT. Translated: CASSVGTDTQYF.

This clonotype appeared many times. This chain links TRBV5-5 with TRBJ1-2; 10 nucleotides agree with TRBD1. The V gene end was trimmed by 0 bases and the J gene end by 5 bases; junction bases not matched to a gene: 1. CDR1 SGHKS and CDR2 YYEKEE come from the germline V gene (reference sequence). The CDR3 runs 14 residues. DNA of the CDR3: TGTGCCAGCAGCTTGGGGGACAGGGGTTATGGCTACACCTTC. Amino acids: CASSLGDRGYGYTF.

This clonotype has ten or more counts. The chain is built from TRBV2 and TRBJ1-3, with a weak D call TRBD1 (6 bases). Germline loops: CDR1 SNHLY, CDR2 FYNNEI. Trimming removed 6 bases at V and 2 bases at J, with 8 bases between. The CDR3 is 13 residues long. CDR3 nucleotides: TGTGCCAGCAGCAGGGGAGCTGGAAACACCATATATTTT. Its translation: CASSRGAGNTIYF.

In this sample, this clonotype turned up many times. The J gene is TRBJ2-2, the V gene TRBV4-3, with D tentatively TRBD1 (5 bases). The germline CDR1 and CDR2 sequences are LGHNA and YSLEER. V was cut by 5 bases and J by 3 bases, with 10 bases left in between. This CDR3 contains 14 residues. The CDR3 loop reads CASSLGLYTGELFF. The CDR3 nucleotides are TGCGCCAGCAGCTTGGGGCTTTACACCGGGGAGCTGTTTTTT.

There are many counts of this clonotype. CDR3 amino acids: CASSQEGRGQETQYF. The CDR3 bases are TGCGCCAGCAGCCAAGAAGGACGGGGACAAGAGACCCAGTACTTC. This chain connects TRBV4-1 to TRBJ2-5, with D maybe TRBD2 (5 bases). V was trimmed by 0 bases and J by 2 bases, leaving 10 bases between them. Germline lookup yields CDR1 MGHRA and CDR2 YSYEKL. This CDR3 contains 15 residues.